The rows below give T cell receptor beta chains drawn from one sample of a study of T cell changes during pregnancy in multiple sclerosis. Libraries were prepared by immunoSEQ multiplex PCR; TCRdb keeps only in-frame clonotypes and omits some of them. The sample includes about 92,000 clones, 85% to 95% of them seen just once. Sequences were derived from peripheral blood, sampled in the first trimester of pregnancy. These receptors came from a female donor with multiple sclerosis, enrolled in a pregnancy study. CDR3s include the opening cysteine and the closing phenylalanine or tryptophan. Each record gives: D gene, V gene, clone size, J gene, CDR3 protein, CDR3 DNA. A D gene is named only where the DNA matches it firmly. Clone size is not always given. Where it is, it says once, few, many or a class for expanded clones.

D gene: .; V gene: TRBV27; clone size: .; J gene: TRBJ2-1; CDR3 protein: CASSLPPAGHNEQFF; CDR3 DNA: TGTGCCAGCAGTTTACCACCCGCGGGGCACAATGAGCAGTTCTTC
D gene: .; V gene: TRBV19; clone size: .; J gene: TRBJ1-5; CDR3 protein: CASSIGTGQNNQPQHF; CDR3 DNA: TGTGCCAGTAGTATCGGGACCGGACAGAACAATCAGCCCCAGCATTTT
D gene: TRBD1; V gene: TRBV7-9; clone size: once; J gene: TRBJ1-1; CDR3 protein: CASSPDRGLNTEAFF; CDR3 DNA: TGTGCCAGCAGCCCCGACAGGGGACTGAACACTGAAGCTTTCTTT
D gene: .; V gene: TRBV19; clone size: .; J gene: TRBJ1-1; CDR3 protein: CASSRYSGTEAFF; CDR3 DNA: TGTGCCAGTAGCAGATACAGCGGCACTGAAGCTTTCTTT
D gene: .; V gene: TRBV27; clone size: once; J gene: TRBJ2-7; CDR3 protein: CASSPRRIDYEQYF; CDR3 DNA: TGTGCCAGCAGCCCCCGGAGGATCGACTACGAGCAGTACTTC
D gene: TRBD1; V gene: TRBV28; clone size: once; J gene: TRBJ1-2; CDR3 protein: CASSLLFPGQTIYGYTF; CDR3 DNA: TGTGCCAGCAGTTTACTCTTTCCGGGACAGACTATCTATGGCTACACCTTC
D gene: .; V gene: TRBV7-8; clone size: once; J gene: TRBJ1-2; CDR3 protein: CASSSYPGVQGYGYTF; CDR3 DNA: TGTGCCAGCAGCTCCTACCCGGGGGTCCAAGGATATGGCTACACCTTC
D gene: .; V gene: TRBV5-1; clone size: .; J gene: TRBJ1-4; CDR3 protein: CASSLIPVSTNEKLFF; CDR3 DNA: TGCGCCAGCAGCTTGATCCCGGTCTCAACTAATGAAAAACTGTTTTTT
D gene: TRBD2; V gene: TRBV6-1; clone size: .; J gene: TRBJ2-1; CDR3 protein: CASSDYSGRDYNEQFF; CDR3 DNA: TGTGCCAGCAGTGACTACTCCGGGAGGGACTACAATGAGCAGTTCTTC
D gene: TRBD2; V gene: TRBV28; clone size: .; J gene: TRBJ2-3; CDR3 protein: CASSYSGRMGSSTDTQYF; CDR3 DNA: TGTGCCAGCAGTTATAGCGGGAGGATGGGCTCTAGCACAGATACGCAGTATTTT
D gene: TRBD1; V gene: TRBV14; clone size: .; J gene: TRBJ2-1; CDR3 protein: CASSHGWTGGSYNEQFF; CDR3 DNA: TGTGCCAGCAGCCATGGCTGGACAGGGGGCTCCTACAATGAGCAGTTCTTC
D gene: TRBD1; V gene: TRBV7-2; clone size: .; J gene: TRBJ2-7; CDR3 protein: CASSLYRGTYEQYF; CDR3 DNA: TGTGCCAGCAGCTTATACAGGGGTACCTACGAGCAGTACTTC
D gene: .; V gene: TRBV5-6; clone size: .; J gene: TRBJ2-3; CDR3 protein: CASSLGVAGTDTQYF; CDR3 DNA: TGTGCCAGCAGCTTGGGGGTAGCAGGCACAGATACGCAGTATTTT
D gene: TRBD2; V gene: TRBV2; clone size: .; J gene: TRBJ2-1; CDR3 protein: CASSELGLAGNNEQFF; CDR3 DNA: TGTGCCAGCAGTGAACTAGGACTAGCGGGAAACAATGAGCAGTTCTTC
D gene: TRBD2; V gene: TRBV28; clone size: .; J gene: TRBJ2-7; CDR3 protein: CASSAGTSGRWDEQYF; CDR3 DNA: TGTGCCAGCAGCGCCGGGACTAGCGGGAGGTGGGATGAGCAGTACTTC
D gene: TRBD1; V gene: TRBV19; clone size: once; J gene: TRBJ2-7; CDR3 protein: CASSVQGIPYEQYF; CDR3 DNA: TGTGCCAGTAGTGTACAGGGGATCCCCTACGAGCAGTACTTC
D gene: .; V gene: TRBV5-8; clone size: .; J gene: TRBJ2-3; CDR3 protein: CASSLAPPIPDTQYF; CDR3 DNA: TGTGCCAGCAGCTTGGCCCCCCCTATTCCAGATACGCAGTATTTT
D gene: .; V gene: TRBV19; clone size: .; J gene: TRBJ2-7; CDR3 protein: CASSIAGAAGQYF; CDR3 DNA: TGTGCCAGTAGTATAGCTGGGGCAGCCGGGCAGTACTTC
D gene: .; V gene: TRBV2; clone size: .; J gene: TRBJ2-2; CDR3 protein: CASSEFSLQTELFF; CDR3 DNA: TGTGCCAGCAGTGAATTTTCGCTACAGACAGAGCTGTTTTTT
D gene: TRBD2; V gene: TRBV29-1; clone size: .; J gene: TRBJ2-3; CDR3 protein: CSALREGLVDTQYF; CDR3 DNA: TGCAGCGCCCTGCGGGAGGGCCTTGTAGATACGCAGTATTTT